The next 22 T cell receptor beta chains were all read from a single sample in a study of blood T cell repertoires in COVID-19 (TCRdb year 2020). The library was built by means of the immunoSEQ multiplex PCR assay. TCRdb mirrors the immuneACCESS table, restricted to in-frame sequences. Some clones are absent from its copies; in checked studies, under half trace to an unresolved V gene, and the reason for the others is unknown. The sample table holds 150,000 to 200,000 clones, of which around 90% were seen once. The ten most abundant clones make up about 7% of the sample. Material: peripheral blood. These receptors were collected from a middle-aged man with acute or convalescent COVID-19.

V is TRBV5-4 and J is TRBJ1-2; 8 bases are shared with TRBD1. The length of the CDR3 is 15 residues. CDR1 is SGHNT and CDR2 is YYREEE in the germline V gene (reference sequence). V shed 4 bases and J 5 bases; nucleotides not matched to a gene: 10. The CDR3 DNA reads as TGTGCCAGCAGCCCCAGGACAGGGCCCCCGTATGGCTACACCTTC. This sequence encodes CASSPRTGPPYGYTF.

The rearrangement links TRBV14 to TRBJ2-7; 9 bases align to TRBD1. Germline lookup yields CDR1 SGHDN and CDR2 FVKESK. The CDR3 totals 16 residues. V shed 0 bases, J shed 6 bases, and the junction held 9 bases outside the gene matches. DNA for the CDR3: TGTGCCAGCAGCCAAGATCTTGGGACAGGGAATGGCGAGCAGTACTTC. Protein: CASSQDLGTGNGEQYF.

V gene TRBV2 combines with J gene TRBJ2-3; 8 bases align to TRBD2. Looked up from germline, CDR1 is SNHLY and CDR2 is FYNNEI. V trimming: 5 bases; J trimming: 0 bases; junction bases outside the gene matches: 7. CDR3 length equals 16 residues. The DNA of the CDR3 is TGTGCCAGCAGTCTCGGACTAGCAGCAAGCACAGATACGCAGTATTTT. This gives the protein CASSLGLAASTDTQYF.

The CDR3 region is CAWTVGGGRSPLHF. CDR3 DNA: TGTGCCTGGACGGTTGGGGGGGGGCGGTCACCCCTCCACTTT. The V gene is TRBV30, the J gene TRBJ1-6; possible D gene TRBD1, 6 bases. Germline V gene sequence: CDR1 GTSNPN, CDR2 SVGIG (reference sequence). CDR3 length: 14 residues. Trimming took off 4 bases at V and 10 bases at J, with 17 bases between the two ends.

The chain's CDR3 is CASSYWGGASYNEQFF. CDR3 DNA sequence: TGTGCCAGCAGTTACTGGGGGGGGGCGTCCTACAATGAGCAGTTCTTC. The chain uses TRBV6-5 and TRBJ2-1; D possibly corresponds to TRBD2 (7 bases). Trimming removed 1 base from V and 1 base from J, with 11 bases in between. The CDR3 extends over 16 amino acids. Looked up from germline, CDR1 is MNHEY and CDR2 is SVGAGI.

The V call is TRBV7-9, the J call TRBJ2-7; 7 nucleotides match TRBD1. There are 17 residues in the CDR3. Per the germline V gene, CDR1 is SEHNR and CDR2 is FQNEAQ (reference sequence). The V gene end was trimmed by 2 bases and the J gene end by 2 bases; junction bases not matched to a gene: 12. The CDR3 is CASSLSPGQADTYEQYF. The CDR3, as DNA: TGTGCCAGCAGCTTATCGCCCGGACAGGCGGATACCTACGAGCAGTACTTC.

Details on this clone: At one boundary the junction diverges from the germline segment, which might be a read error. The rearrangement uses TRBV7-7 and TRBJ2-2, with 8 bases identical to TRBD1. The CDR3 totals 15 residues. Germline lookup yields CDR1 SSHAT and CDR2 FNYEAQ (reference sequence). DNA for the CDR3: TGTGCTAGCAGCGTAGGGACAGGAAACACCGGGGAGCTGTTTTTT. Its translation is CASSVGTGNTGELFF. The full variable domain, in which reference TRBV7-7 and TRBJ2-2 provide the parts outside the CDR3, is GAGVSQSPRYKVTKRGQDVTLRCDPISSHATLYWYQQALGQGPEFLTYFNYEAQPDKSGLPSDRFSAERPEGSISTLTIQRTEQRDSAMYRCASSVGTGNTGELFFGEGSRLTVL.

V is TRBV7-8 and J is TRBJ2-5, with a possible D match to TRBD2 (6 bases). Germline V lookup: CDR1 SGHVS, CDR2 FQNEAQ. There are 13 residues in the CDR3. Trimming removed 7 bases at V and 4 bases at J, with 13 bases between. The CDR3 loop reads CASNRERVETQYF. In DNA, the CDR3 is TGTGCCAGCAACCGAGAGCGGGTAGAGACCCAGTACTTC.

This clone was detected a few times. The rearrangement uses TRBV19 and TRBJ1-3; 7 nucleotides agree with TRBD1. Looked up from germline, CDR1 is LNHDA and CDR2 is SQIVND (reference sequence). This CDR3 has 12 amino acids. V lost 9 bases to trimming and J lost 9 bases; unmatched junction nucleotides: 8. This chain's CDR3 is CASRQGRVTIYF. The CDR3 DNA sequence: TGTGCCAGCCGACAGGGCAGAGTCACCATATATTTT.

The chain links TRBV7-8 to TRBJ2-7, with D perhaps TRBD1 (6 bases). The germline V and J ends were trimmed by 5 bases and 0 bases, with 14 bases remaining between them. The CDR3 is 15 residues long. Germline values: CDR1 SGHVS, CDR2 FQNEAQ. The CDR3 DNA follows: TGTGCCAGCAGCCGAGTACAGGGTACCTCCTACGAGCAGTACTTC. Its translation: CASSRVQGTSYEQYF. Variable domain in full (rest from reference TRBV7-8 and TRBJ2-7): GAGVSQSPRYKVAKRGQDVALRCDPISGHVSLFWYQQALGQGPEFLTYFQNEAQLDKSGLPSDRFFAERPEGSVSTLKIQRTQQEDSAVYLCASSRVQGTSYEQYFGPGTRLTVT.

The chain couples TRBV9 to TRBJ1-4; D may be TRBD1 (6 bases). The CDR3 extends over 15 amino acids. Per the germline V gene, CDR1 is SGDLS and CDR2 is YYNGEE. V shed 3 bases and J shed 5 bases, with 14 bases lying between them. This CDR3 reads CASSAETGRNEKLFF. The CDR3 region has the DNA TGTGCCAGCAGCGCCGAGACAGGCAGGAATGAAAAACTGTTTTTT.

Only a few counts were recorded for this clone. The CDR3, as DNA: TGTGCCAGCAGTGGTGGGGCGGCATCTAGACCGGAAAAACTGTTTTTT. Protein: CASSGGAASRPEKLFF. V is TRBV2 and J is TRBJ1-4; TRBD1 might be the D (5 bases). The V gene lost 4 bases and the J gene lost 8 bases, with 20 bases spanning the gap. The CDR3 is 16 amino acids. The germline gives CDR1 SNHLY, CDR2 FYNNEI.

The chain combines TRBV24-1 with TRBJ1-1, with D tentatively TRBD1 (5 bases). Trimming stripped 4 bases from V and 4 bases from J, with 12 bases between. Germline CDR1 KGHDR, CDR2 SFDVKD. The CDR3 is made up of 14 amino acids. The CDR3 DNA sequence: TGTGCCACCAGTGACCCTACAGGCGGCACTGAAGCTTTCTTT. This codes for CATSDPTGGTEAFF.

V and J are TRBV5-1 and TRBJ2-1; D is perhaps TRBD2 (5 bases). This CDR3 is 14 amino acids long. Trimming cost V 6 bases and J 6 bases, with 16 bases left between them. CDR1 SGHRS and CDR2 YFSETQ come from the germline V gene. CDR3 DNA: TGCGCCAGCACCTATCAAGCGGTCGGCAATGAGCAGTTCTTC. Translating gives CASTYQAVGNEQFF.

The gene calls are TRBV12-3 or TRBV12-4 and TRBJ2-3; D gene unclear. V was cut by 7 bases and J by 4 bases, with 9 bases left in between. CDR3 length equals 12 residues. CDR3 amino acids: CASTLTPDTQYF. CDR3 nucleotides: TGTGCCAGCACGCTAACCCCAGATACGCAGTATTTT.

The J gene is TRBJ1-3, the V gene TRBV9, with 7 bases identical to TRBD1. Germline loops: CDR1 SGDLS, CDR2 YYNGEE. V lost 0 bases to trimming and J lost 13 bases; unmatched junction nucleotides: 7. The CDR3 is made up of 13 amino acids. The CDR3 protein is CASSVEFGTAIYF. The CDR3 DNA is TGTGCCAGCAGCGTAGAGTTTGGGACAGCAATATATTTT.

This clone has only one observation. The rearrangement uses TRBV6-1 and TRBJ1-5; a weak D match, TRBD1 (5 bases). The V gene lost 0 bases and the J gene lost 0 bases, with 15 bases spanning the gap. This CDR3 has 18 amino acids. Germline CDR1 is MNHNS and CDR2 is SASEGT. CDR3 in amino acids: CASSEARDGSYSNQPQHF. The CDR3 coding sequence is TGTGCCAGCAGTGAAGCCAGGGATGGGTCCTATAGCAATCAGCCCCAGCATTTT.

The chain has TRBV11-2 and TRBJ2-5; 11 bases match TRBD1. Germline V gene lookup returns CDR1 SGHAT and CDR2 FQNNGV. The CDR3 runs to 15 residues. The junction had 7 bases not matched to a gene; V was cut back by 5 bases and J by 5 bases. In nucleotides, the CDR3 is TGTGCCAGCAGCCCCGGGACAGGGGGGTGGGAGACCCAGTACTTC. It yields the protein CASSPGTGGWETQYF.

The DNA for the CDR3 is TGTGCCACTCGACAAAACAGGGGGCAAGGGGGCAATCAGCCCCAGCATTTT. Its translation is CATRQNRGQGGNQPQHF. This sequence joins TRBV28 and TRBJ1-5, with 9 bases fitting TRBD1. The ends lost 10 bases at V and 2 bases at J; junction bases unmatched: 15. CDR1 and CDR2 from the germline V gene are MDHEN and SYDVKM. This CDR3 contains 17 residues.

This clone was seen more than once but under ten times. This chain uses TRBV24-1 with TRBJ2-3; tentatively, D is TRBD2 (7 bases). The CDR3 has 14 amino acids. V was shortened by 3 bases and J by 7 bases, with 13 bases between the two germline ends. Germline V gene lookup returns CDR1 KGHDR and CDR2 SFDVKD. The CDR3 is CATSDGGGSHTQYF. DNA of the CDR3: TGTGCCACCAGTGATGGCGGGGGCAGTCATACGCAGTATTTT.

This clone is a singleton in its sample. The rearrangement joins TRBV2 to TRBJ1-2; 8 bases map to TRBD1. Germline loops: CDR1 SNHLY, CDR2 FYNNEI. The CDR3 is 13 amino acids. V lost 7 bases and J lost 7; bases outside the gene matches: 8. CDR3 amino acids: CASILDRVAGYTF. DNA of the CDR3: TGTGCCAGCATCCTGGACAGGGTAGCTGGCTACACCTTC.

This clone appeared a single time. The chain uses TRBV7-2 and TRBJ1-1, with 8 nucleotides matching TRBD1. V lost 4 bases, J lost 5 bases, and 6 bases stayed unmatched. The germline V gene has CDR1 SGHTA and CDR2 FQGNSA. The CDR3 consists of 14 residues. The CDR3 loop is CASSSGQGRTEAFF. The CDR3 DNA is TGTGCCAGCAGCTCTGGACAGGGAAGAACTGAAGCTTTCTTT.